Presented here are 23 T cell receptor beta chains from one specimen sequenced in a study of blood T cells in healthy people across ages (dated by TCRdb to between 2015 and 2017). Library construction relied on 5' RACE. The data were produced on an Illumina HiSeq 2500. A second PCR of about 7 to 12 cycles was performed with a sample-barcoded 5' primer and a J-beta primer mix. TCRdb's own reprocessing of the public reads used fastp at Q25 and MiXCR and kept productive beta chains. Entries are consolidated by CDR3 protein sequence, retaining the most common genes and DNA. The sample table lists about a million distinct CDR3 sequences, 35% to 45% of them with a count of one. The biggest ten clones account for about an eighth of the sample. What was sequenced was blood. The source of these receptors is a man younger than 30 in good health.

About this clonotype: The final CDR3 position lacks the conserved phenylalanine or tryptophan, pointing to a likely read error. The chain couples TRBV11-3 to TRBJ2-3, with 7 bases matching TRBD2. The CDR3 loop spans 13 amino acids. The germline gives CDR1 SGHNT, CDR2 YENEEA. V was clipped by 5 bases and J by 4 bases; unmatched bases: 3. The CDR3 sequence is CASSLGGADTQYS. CDR3 in DNA: TGTGCCAGCAGCCTTGGGGGGGCAGATACGCAGTATTCT.

The V and J genes are TRBV7-9 and TRBJ1-1; 8 bases map to TRBD1. V gave up 3 bases and J gave up 7 bases; unmatched junction bases: 10. CDR1 and CDR2 from the germline V gene are SEHNR and FQNEAQ (reference sequence). This CDR3 has 15 amino acids. The CDR3 DNA sequence: TGTGCCAGCAGCTTTGCCGGACAGGGCTTGGATGAAGCTTTCTTT. As protein: CASSFAGQGLDEAFF.

The chain recombines TRBV9 with TRBJ2-1; 8 nucleotides agree with TRBD2. Trimming removed 4 bases from V and 7 bases from J; junction bases left unmatched: 10. The germline gives CDR1 SGDLS, CDR2 YYNGEE. The CDR3 totals 15 residues. The CDR3 loop is CASSPAGGLKNEQFF. The CDR3 DNA follows: TGTGCCAGCAGCCCCGCGGGGGGCCTGAAAAATGAGCAGTTCTTC. The full variable domain, completed using reference TRBV9 and TRBJ2-1, is DSGVTQTPKHLITATGQRVTLRCSPRSGDLSVYWYQQSLDQGLQFLIQYYNGEERAKGNILERFSAQQFPDLHSELNLSSLELGDSALYFCASSPAGGLKNEQFFGPGTRLTVL.

The chain couples TRBV5-1 to TRBJ2-5; D assignment may be TRBD1 or TRBD2 (5 bases each). Trimming stripped 3 bases from V and 3 bases from J, with 15 bases between. The CDR3 covers 15 residues. Per germline, CDR1 SGHRS and CDR2 YFSETQ. The CDR3 DNA reads TGCGCCAGCAGCTGGGAAGGGACCGGTAAAGAGACCCAGTACTTC. Residues: CASSWEGTGKETQYF.

The DNA of the CDR3 is TGCGCCAGCAGCCAGGGTCTTAAGGGACAGGGCTCCTACGAGCAGTACTTC. Its protein is CASSQGLKGQGSYEQYF. V and J are TRBV4-3 and TRBJ2-7, with 9 bases matching TRBD1. CDR1 LGHNA and CDR2 YSLEER come from the germline V gene. V dropped 3 bases and J dropped 0; count of bases not matched to a gene: 9. This CDR3 has 17 amino acids.

In its sample, this clonotype was seen a few times. The rearrangement links TRBV4-3 to TRBJ1-5; 7 bases agree with TRBD1. The CDR3 contains 15 residues. CDR1 and CDR2 (germline): LGHNA, YSLEER. V was clipped by 0 bases and J by 5 bases; unmatched bases: 4. The chain's CDR3 is CASSQETGNHQPQHF. The CDR3 DNA sequence: TGCGCCAGCAGCCAAGAGACAGGGAACCATCAGCCCCAGCATTTT.

The V and J genes are TRBV10-3 and TRBJ2-7; TRBD1 might be the D (6 bases). CDR1 ENHRY and CDR2 SYGVKD come from the germline V gene. The CDR3 consists of 14 residues. V lost 6 bases and J lost 7, with 19 bases in between. This CDR3 is CAIRPQGDHDEQYF. The CDR3 nucleotides are TGTGCCATCAGGCCACAGGGAGACCATGATGAGCAGTACTTC.

This clonotype was seen a handful of times. No DNA is shown, since the ends of the CDR3 on it are uncertain; the CDR3 is the one TCRdb lists. The gene calls are TRBV27 and TRBJ2-1. The CDR3 region is 11 residues in length, termini included. Germline V gene lookup returns CDR1 MNHEY and CDR2 SMNVEV (reference sequence). This chain's CDR3 is CASILVGKQFF.

This clonotype was found a few times. This chain links TRBV21-1 with TRBJ1-1. TRBV21-1 is a pseudogene locus. The CDR3 contains 15 residues. The CDR3 nucleotides are TGTGCCAGCAGCAAACCCGCAGCTGGCAGCACTGAAGCTTTCTTT. Translating gives CASSKPAAGSTEAFF.

This clonotype has just a few counts. The chain employs TRBV7-8 and TRBJ2-3; D is unclear. The CDR3 contains 18 residues. V was shortened by 4 bases and J by 1 base, with 21 bases between the two germline ends. Germline lookup yields CDR1 SGHVS and CDR2 FQNEAQ. The CDR3 protein is CASSSRRRREDRTDTQYF. The CDR3, as DNA: TGTGCCAGCAGCTCCCGCAGACGGCGCGAGGACCGCACAGATACGCAGTATTTT.

V gene TRBV19 combines with J gene TRBJ1-2, with a tentative D call TRBD1 (5 bases). Germline assignment: CDR1 LNHDA and CDR2 SQIVND (reference sequence). Trimming took off 5 bases at V and 4 bases at J, with 14 bases between the two ends. This CDR3 has 14 amino acids. CDR3 residues: CASSAEWTSYGYTF. In nucleotides, the CDR3 is TGTGCCAGTAGTGCTGAGTGGACAAGCTATGGCTACACCTTC.

V and J are TRBV20-1 and TRBJ2-1, with TRBD2 matching over 7 bases. The CDR3 is made up of 14 amino acids. Losses at the gene ends were 5 bases for V and 4 bases for J; bases not matched to a gene: 8. Germline-derived CDR1 and CDR2 are DFQATT and SNEGSKA (reference sequence). This chain's CDR3 is CSARRLAVYNEQFF. CDR3 bases: TGCAGTGCTCGGAGGCTAGCGGTGTACAATGAGCAGTTCTTC.

V usage is TRBV4-3 and J usage is TRBJ1-5, with TRBD1 as a possible D gene (6 bases). Trimming removed 0 bases from V and 5 bases from J, with 14 bases in between. Germline assignment: CDR1 LGHNA and CDR2 YSLEER. The CDR3 runs to 16 residues. The CDR3, as DNA: TGCGCCAGCAGCCAAGATCTGGGGGCCTGGGATCAGCCCCAGCATTTT. The encoded protein is CASSQDLGAWDQPQHF.

The gene calls are TRBV7-6 and TRBJ1-5; D unresolved. Germline CDR1 and CDR2: SGHVS and FNYEAQ. The CDR3 runs to 15 residues. The V gene lost 0 bases and the J gene lost 2 bases, with 8 bases spanning the gap. In DNA, the CDR3 is TGTGCCAGCAGCTTAGCTCCCACAGGCAATCAGCCCCAGCATTTT. Its translation: CASSLAPTGNQPQHF. Combining the CDR3 with reference TRBV7-6 and TRBJ1-5 gives the whole variable domain GAGVSQSPRYKVTKRGQDVALRCDPISGHVSLYWYRQALGQGPEFLTYFNYEAQQDKSGLPNDRFSAERPEGSISTLTIQRTEQRDSAMYRCASSLAPTGNQPQHFGDGTRLSIL.

This clonotype occurred a few times. The chain carries TRBV6-2 or TRBV6-3 and TRBJ1-1; no reliable D call. Germline CDR1 reads MNHEY; CDR2 reads SVGEGT. The CDR3 length is 14 residues. V was pared by 3 bases and J by 7 bases, with 15 bases between. As DNA, the CDR3 is TGTGCCAGCAGTTATCTGTCCCCCGCCGGTGAAGCTTTCTTT. Translating gives CASSYLSPAGEAFF.

This chain links TRBV5-1 with TRBJ1-2; D gene unclear. CDR3 size: 15 residues. The germline V gene encodes CDR1 SGHRS and CDR2 YFSETQ. Trimming took off 3 bases at V and 4 bases at J, with 16 bases between the two ends. The CDR3 loop is CASSSEGRRSYGYTF. The CDR3 coding sequence is TGCGCCAGCAGCTCTGAGGGTCGAAGAAGCTATGGCTACACCTTC.

This clonotype was found a few times. The genes are TRBV20-1 and TRBJ2-3; D is ambiguous. The V end lost 2 bases, the J end lost 4 bases, and 4 bases lay between the germline ends. Germline CDR1 and CDR2: DFQATT and SNEGSKA (reference sequence). CDR3 length equals 11 residues. The chain's CDR3 is CSARKADTQYF. CDR3 in DNA: TGCAGTGCTAGAAAAGCAGATACGCAGTATTTT.

This clonotype came up a few times. The chain carries TRBV20-1 and TRBJ2-5; D perhaps matches TRBD2 (6 bases). Trimming took 7 bases from V and 2 from J, leaving 11 bases between them. CDR1 is DFQATT and CDR2 is SNEGSKA in the germline V gene (reference sequence). This CDR3 has 12 residues. CDR3 sequence reads: CSVTGVQETQYF. The CDR3, as DNA: TGCAGTGTTACGGGGGTTCAAGAGACCCAGTACTTC.

This clonotype was picked up many times. CDR3 nucleotide sequence: TGTGCCAGCAGCCCCTTCGGCCTTTACCAGTCGGGGGTCAAGAATTATGGCTACACCTTC. Translated: CASSPFGLYQSGVKNYGYTF. V is TRBV7-9 and J is TRBJ1-2, with TRBD1 as a possible D gene (5 bases). Trimming cost V 5 bases and J 5 bases, with 33 bases left between them. Germline V CDR1 and CDR2: SEHNR, FQNEAQ (reference sequence). The CDR3 is 20 residues long.

This rearrangement joins TRBV2 to TRBJ1-2, with D possibly matching TRBD1 (5 bases). CDR3 length equals 13 residues. Germline V CDR1 and CDR2: SNHLY, FYNNEI. Trimming shortened V by 10 bases and J by 2 bases, and 14 bases separated the two germline ends. The CDR3 here is CATSGGENYGYTF. The DNA for the CDR3 is TGTGCCACCTCTGGGGGGGAAAACTATGGCTACACCTTC.

This clonotype came up a few times. The chain has TRBV4-2 and TRBJ2-7; 7 nucleotides align to TRBD1. CDR1 is LGHNA and CDR2 is YNFKEQ in the germline V gene. The CDR3 extends over 16 amino acids. V gave up 3 bases and J gave up 1 base; unmatched junction bases: 9. The CDR3 loop is CASSHTRRDSSYEQYF. Written as DNA, the CDR3 is TGTGCCAGCAGCCACACCAGACGGGACAGTTCCTACGAGCAGTACTTC.

With respect to this clonotype: A much larger clone differs by one base, so this may be a read error. This chain uses TRBV7-2 with TRBJ2-5; 9 positions agree with TRBD1. CDR1 is SGHTA, CDR2 FQGNSA, per germline. V shed 5 bases, J shed 0 bases, and the junction held 4 bases outside the gene matches. The CDR3 loop spans 15 amino acids. Here the CDR3 reads CASSLDRGDQETQYF. The DNA for the CDR3 is TGTGCCAGCAGCCTTGACAGGGGGGACCAAGAGACCCAGTACTTC.

About this clonotype itself: It may be a read error: a sequence one base away is much more abundant. V usage is TRBV4-2 and J usage is TRBJ1-1, with D unresolved. This CDR3 region has 13 residues. The V end lost 7 bases, the J end lost 1 base, and 10 bases lay between the germline ends. Germline V gene data show CDR1 as LGHNA and CDR2 as YNFKEQ. DNA for the CDR3: TGTGCCAGCATCCGCCCGGAGAACACTGAAGCTTTCTTT. It yields the protein CASIRPENTEAFF.